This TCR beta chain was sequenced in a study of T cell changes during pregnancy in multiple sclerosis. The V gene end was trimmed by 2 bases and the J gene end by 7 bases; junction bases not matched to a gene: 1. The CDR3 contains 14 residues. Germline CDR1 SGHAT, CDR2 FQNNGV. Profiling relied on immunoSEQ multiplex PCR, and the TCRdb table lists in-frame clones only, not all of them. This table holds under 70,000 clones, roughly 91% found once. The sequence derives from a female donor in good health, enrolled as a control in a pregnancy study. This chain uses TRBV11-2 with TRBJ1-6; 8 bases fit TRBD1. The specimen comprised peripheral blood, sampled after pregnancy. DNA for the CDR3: TGTGCCAGCAGCTTACAGGGGGCGAATTCACCCCTCCACTTT. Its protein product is CASSLQGANSPLHF. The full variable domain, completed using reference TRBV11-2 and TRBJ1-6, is EAGVAQSPRYKIIEKRQSVAFWCNPISGHATLYWYQQILGQGPKLLIQFQNNGVVDDSQLPKDRFSAERLKGVDSTLKIQPAKLEDSAVYLCASSLQGANSPLHFGNGTRLTVT.